This T cell receptor (beta chain) was recorded in a study of blood T cell repertoires in COVID-19 (TCRdb year 2020). Concerning the study at large: Samples covering the acute and convalescent phases of COVID-19 were provided by collaborators in the United States, Italy and Spain. Subjects who had been exposed to COVID-19, were actively infected with it, or had recovered from it provided the deeply sampled blood TCRbeta repertoires that made up the dataset. Where available, HLA class I and class II types were obtained from metadata supplied by the sample provider rather than from assay-based typing. The prospective study material was composed of cDNA or gDNA derived from T cells, B-cell-depleted T cells, or PBMCs. Nearly every sample came with metadata listing a de-identified subject ID, COVID-19 status, age in years and sex. The repertoires were released in a freely available public database intended as a resource for research on the immune response to SARS-CoV-2. The samples were drawn from two sources: the first 160 participants of the ongoing ImmuneRACE study, and 1,000 to 1,500 subjects contributed by 6 global collaborators. General conclusions and limits of the study: How much clinical and demographic metadata was included differed by source and by participant, and the metadata was provided uncurated.

Remarks on this clone: Its antigen is still unknown. No qualities accompany the bases; no much larger clone lies one base away.

One collaborating source in Seattle enrolled patients while the patients were actively infected and followed the patients over time throughout the course of disease. Collaborating institutions collected whole blood in K2EDTA tubes following their own protocols. For TCRbeta analysis, collaborators shipped samples in one of three forms: frozen whole blood, isolated PBMCs, or DNA extracted from either of those sample types. The CDR3 covers 16 residues, taking in both the cysteine and the phenylalanine. Only the CDR3 portion is preserved as DNA: 48 bases, with reading frame beginning at the first base. The CDR1 and CDR2 encoded by the germline V gene are KGHSH and LQKENI. V is trimmed back by 3 bases and J by 3 bases, and the junction contains 4 bases that no gene match accounts for. The immunoSEQ Assay, a bias-controlled multiplex PCR, was used to amplify TCRbeta CDR3 regions from genomic DNA. For the original study's pipeline: Nucleated cell counts per sample were estimated from amplification of reference gene primers within the assay. To quantify the absolute abundance of each unique TCRbeta CDR3 rearrangement, sequence reads were collapsed and filtered. For each sample, productive Simpson clonality was calculated by taking the square root of Simpson's diversity index across productive rearrangements. What TCRdb holds here is the immuneACCESS table cut down to in-frame rearrangements. Part of the clones is not present; checked against another copy, under half of the missing clones reflect an unresolved V gene, and the others are unexplained. That table gives V, J and clone size, and the DNA gave D and trimming. This sample comprises approximately 300,000 clones, approximately 90% of them detected only once. The top ten constitute approximately 6.8% of the sample.

The material sequenced was peripheral blood. The sequence derives from a woman in her 30s with COVID-19, enrolled during active disease. The V and J segments used are TRBV18 and TRBJ2-7; 14 central nucleotides agree with TRBD2. The CDR3 has the sequence CASSPGLAGENYEQYF. The DNA reads as follows: TGTGCCAGCTCACCGGGACTAGCGGGAGAAAACTACGAGCAGTACTTC.